Following are 20 T cell receptor beta chains from one sample sequenced in a study of a mutant IDH1 vaccine in newly diagnosed glioma. Time point defined: week 47, end of study. Alongside topical imiquimod, each dose of vaccine comprised 300 ug of mutant IDH1 20-mer peptide. The protocol was immunoSEQ multiplex PCR, while the TCRdb copy is restricted to in-frame clones and leaves out a portion. The data show some 42,000 clones, with around 82% seen just once and 18% held by the top ten. The antigens these receptors bind are not known. The starting material was PBMCs, obtained from a glioma patient whose treatment included an IDH1 peptide vaccine. The receptors here all came from a man aged 18-30 years with glioma. Some clones in this sample may be carry-over from other donors' samples.

The chain has TRBV6-1 and TRBJ2-7; D possibly matches TRBD1 or TRBD2 (6 bases each). The V and J ends lost 6 bases and 2 bases respectively, with 11 bases between them. From germline, CDR1 is MNHNS and CDR2 SASEGT. There are 13 residues in the CDR3. The CDR3 DNA is TGTGCCAGCAGAGGGGGGCATGCCTACGAGCAGTACTTC. Translating it yields CASRGGHAYEQYF.

The gene calls are TRBV9 and TRBJ1-2, with TRBD1 matching over 7 bases. The CDR3 totals 14 residues. The V and J ends lost 3 bases and 7 bases, in that order; junction bases with no gene match: 9. The germline V gene encodes CDR1 SGDLS and CDR2 YYNGEE. CDR3 protein: CASSADRSRIGYTF. The CDR3 nucleotides read TGTGCCAGCAGCGCGGACAGGAGTCGAATTGGCTACACCTTC. The whole variable domain, filled in from reference TRBV9 and TRBJ1-2, reads DSGVTQTPKHLITATGQRVTLRCSPRSGDLSVYWYQQSLDQGLQFLIQYYNGEERAKGNILERFSAQQFPDLHSELNLSSLELGDSALYFCASSADRSRIGYTFGSGTRLTVV.

CDR3 DNA sequence: TGTGCCACCAGCAGAGGACAGGGCAGCTCCTACGAGCAGTACTTC. Translated: CATSRGQGSSYEQYF. This chain uses TRBV15 with TRBJ2-7; 7 bases fit TRBD1. The CDR3 sequence is 15 residues long. CDR1 LNHNV and CDR2 YYDKDF come from the germline V gene (reference sequence). V lost 1 base, J lost 0 bases, and 3 bases stayed unmatched.

The V and J genes are TRBV2 and TRBJ2-2, with 9 bases that match TRBD1. The CDR3 is made up of 15 amino acids. J lost 13 bases, V lost 1 base, and 10 bases had no gene match. The germline V gene has CDR1 SNHLY and CDR2 FYNNEI. CDR3 amino acids: CASSEVRGQGTGLFF. In DNA, the CDR3 is TGTGCCAGCAGTGAAGTTCGAGGACAGGGGACCGGGCTGTTTTTT. Variable domain in full (rest from reference TRBV2 and TRBJ2-2): EPEVTQTPSHQVTQMGQEVILRCVPISNHLYFYWYRQILGQKVEFLVSFYNNEISEKSEIFDDQFSVERPDGSNFTLKIRSTKLEDSAMYFCASSEVRGQGTGLFFGEGSRLTVL.

The chain combines TRBV7-9 with TRBJ1-3; D not certain. CDR1 SEHNR and CDR2 FQNEAQ come from the germline V gene (reference sequence). The V end was cut by 1 base, the J end by 2 bases, with 6 bases between. The CDR3 is 14 amino acids. The CDR3 bases are TGTGCCAGCAGCTTAGAAGGGACTGGAAACACCATATATTTT. Protein: CASSLEGTGNTIYF.

The V gene is TRBV15, the J gene TRBJ2-6; D gene ambiguous. Germline loops: CDR1 LNHNV, CDR2 YYDKDF (reference sequence). The CDR3 contains 13 residues. The V end lost 8 bases, the J end lost 0 bases, and 5 bases lay between the germline ends. The CDR3 protein is CATDASGANVLTF. The CDR3 nucleotides read TGTGCCACCGACGCCTCTGGGGCCAACGTCCTGACTTTC.

The chain recombines TRBV9 with TRBJ2-7, with TRBD2 as a possible D gene (6 bases). V was cut by 4 bases and J by 3 bases, with 14 bases left in between. CDR3 length: 14 amino acids. CDR1 is SGDLS and CDR2 is YYNGEE in the germline V gene. CDR3: CASSRGAGNYEQYF. The CDR3 region has the DNA TGTGCCAGCAGCCGCGGGGCTGGAAACTACGAGCAGTACTTC.

This chain uses TRBV19 with TRBJ1-2; the match to TRBD1 covers 12 bases. Trimming removed 6 bases from V and 3 bases from J; junction bases left unmatched: 5. This CDR3 is 15 amino acids long. Germline CDR1 LNHDA, CDR2 SQIVND (reference sequence). The CDR3 bases are TGTGCCAGTAGGGACGGGACAGGGGGCCACTATGGCTACACCTTC. Residues: CASRDGTGGHYGYTF. The whole variable domain, remainder taken from reference TRBV19 and TRBJ1-2, is DGGITQSPKYLFRKEGQNVTLSCEQNLNHDAMYWYRQDPGQGLRLIYYSQIVNDFQKGDIAEGYSVSREKKESFPLTVTSAQKNPTAFYLCASRDGTGGHYGYTFGSGTRLTVV.

This chain uses TRBV7-8 with TRBJ1-5, with 10 bases identical to TRBD1. Germline CDR1 SGHVS, CDR2 FQNEAQ. The CDR3 covers 16 residues. Trimming removed 5 bases from V and 0 bases from J; junction bases left unmatched: 4. Here the CDR3 DNA reads TGTGCCAGCAGCGCGGGACAGGGGTATAGCAATCAGCCCCAGCATTTT. This sequence encodes CASSAGQGYSNQPQHF. The full variable domain, with the rest looked up from reference TRBV7-8 and TRBJ1-5, is GAGVSQSPRYKVAKRGQDVALRCDPISGHVSLFWYQQALGQGPEFLTYFQNEAQLDKSGLPSDRFFAERPEGSVSTLKIQRTQQEDSAVYLCASSAGQGYSNQPQHFGDGTRLSIL.

The chain has TRBV11-2 and TRBJ1-1, with D tentatively TRBD1 (6 bases). The CDR3 is 15 residues long. Germline CDR1 and CDR2: SGHAT and FQNNGV. Trimming pared 4 bases from V and 11 bases from J, leaving 23 bases between. The CDR3 loop is CASSSLRDRSRSAFF. The CDR3 nucleotides read TGTGCCAGCAGCTCCCTTCGAGACAGGAGCCGATCGGCTTTCTTT.

This clone was seen more than once but under ten times. The chain has TRBV25-1 and TRBJ2-7; D not certain. This CDR3 has 13 amino acids. Germline-derived CDR1 and CDR2 are MGHDK and SYGVNS. The V end was cut by 4 bases, the J end by 4 bases, with 11 bases between. The CDR3 loop is CASSVRSFYEQYF. CDR3 nucleotide sequence: TGTGCCAGCAGTGTGCGTTCTTTTTACGAGCAGTACTTC.

The sample holds one count of this clone. In DNA form, the CDR3 reads TGCGCCAGCAGGCCGGAGGGAGAGGGACACAATCAGCCCCAGCATTTT. It codes for CASRPEGEGHNQPQHF. The chain recombines TRBV5-1 with TRBJ1-5; possible D gene TRBD1, 6 bases. From germline, CDR1 is SGHRS and CDR2 YFSETQ. The germline V and J ends were trimmed by 5 bases and 3 bases, with 18 bases remaining between them. This CDR3 has 16 residues.

This chain joins TRBV2 and TRBJ1-1; a possible D gene is TRBD1 (5 bases). The CDR3 is made up of 13 amino acids. Germline CDR1 SNHLY, CDR2 FYNNEI. V lost 4 bases, J lost 2 bases, and 8 bases lay in between. CDR3: CASSGQLNTEAFF. Written as DNA, the CDR3 is TGTGCCAGCAGTGGACAGCTCAACACTGAAGCTTTCTTT.

This clone was seen a handful of times. J is TRBJ2-1 and V is TRBV9; D is uncertain. This CDR3 region has 16 residues. Germline CDR1 SGDLS, CDR2 YYNGEE. The V gene lost 4 bases and the J gene lost 3 bases, with 17 bases spanning the gap. CDR3 in DNA: TGTGCCAGCAGCTCCCCCCGGTCCCAGTACTACAATGAGCAGTTCTTC. Protein: CASSSPRSQYYNEQFF.

This clone was seen only once. At one boundary the junction diverges from the germline segment, which might be a read error. The chain couples TRBV6-5 to TRBJ2-7, with TRBD1 as a possible D gene (6 bases). CDR3 size: 11 residues. Looked up from germline, CDR1 is MNHEY and CDR2 is SVGAGI. The CDR3 is CASSLGTLVHF. CDR3 sequence (DNA): TGTGCCAGCAGCCTCGGGACACTAGTCCACTTC.

The chain combines TRBV6-5 with TRBJ2-5; 14 bases align to TRBD2. The CDR3 is 15 amino acids. Germline V gene lookup returns CDR1 MNHEY and CDR2 SVGAGI. The ends lost 6 bases at V and 6 bases at J; junction bases unmatched: 6. For the CDR3, the DNA is TGTGCCAGCAGCCGACTAGCGGGGGGGCGTAAGACCCAGTACTTC. Its translation: CASSRLAGGRKTQYF.

V and J are TRBV6-6 and TRBJ1-6; weak D call: TRBD1 (5 bases). Germline CDR1 and CDR2: MNHNY and SVGAGI (reference sequence). The V end was cut by 0 bases, the J end by 6 bases, with 6 bases between. This CDR3 spans 14 amino acids. The CDR3: CASSYSGPNSPLHF. CDR3 nucleotide sequence: TGTGCCAGCAGTTACTCGGGGCCTAATTCACCCCTCCACTTT.

This chain connects TRBV4-2 to TRBJ2-5; D unresolved. CDR1 LGHNA and CDR2 YNFKEQ come from the germline V gene. The CDR3 runs to 12 residues. Trimming left V 0 bases short and J 4 bases short, with 3 bases between. As DNA, the CDR3 is TGTGCCAGCAGCCAAGAGGGAGAGACCCAGTACTTC. Translating it yields CASSQEGETQYF.

This sequence joins TRBV5-1 and TRBJ2-7, with 9 bases matching TRBD1. The ends lost 2 bases at V and 6 bases at J; junction bases unmatched: 9. From germline, CDR1 is SGHRS and CDR2 YFSETQ. The CDR3 length is 15 residues. The CDR3 sequence: CASSFNPGQGSEQYF. Here the CDR3 DNA reads TGCGCCAGCAGCTTTAACCCGGGACAGGGAAGCGAGCAGTACTTC. Full variable domain (missing parts from reference TRBV5-1 and TRBJ2-7): KAGVTQTPRYLIKTRGQQVTLSCSPISGHRSVSWYQQTPGQGLQFLFEYFSETQRNKGNFPGRFSGRQFSNSRSEMNVSTLELGDSALYLCASSFNPGQGSEQYFGPGTRLTVT.

The gene calls are TRBV5-1 and TRBJ1-1, with a possible D match to TRBD1 (5 bases). V gave up 4 bases and J gave up 0 bases, with 10 bases separating them. The CDR3 spans 14 residues. The V gene's germline CDR1 is SGHRS and CDR2 YFSETQ. The CDR3 DNA is TGCGCCAGCAGCCCCGGGGGTATGAACACTGAAGCTTTCTTT. This codes for CASSPGGMNTEAFF.